This entry describes one T cell receptor beta chain. The data stem from a study of blood T cell repertoires in COVID-19. Germline V gene data show CDR1 as SNHLY and CDR2 as FYNNEI. This CDR3 comprises 15 residues. V lost 6 bases and J 1 base, leaving 12 bases between the germline ends. The method was immunoSEQ multiplex PCR; TCRdb's version includes in-frame clones alone and lacks a portion of them. The sample holds about 60,000 clones, over 80% seen once. The chain is built from TRBV2 and TRBJ2-2, with D possibly TRBD1 on 6 matching bases. The receptor was isolated from a man aged 55 to 69 with acute or convalescent COVID-19. Input material: peripheral blood. This CDR3 reads CASRPGTQNTGELFF. Written as DNA, the CDR3 is TGTGCCAGCAGGCCCGGGACACAGAACACCGGGGAGCTGTTTTTT.